This TCR beta chain was obtained from a study of T cell responses to AZD1222 COVID-19 vaccine. This CDR3 is built from 14 residues. Germline V gene sequence: CDR1 SEHNR, CDR2 FQNEAQ (reference sequence). V gave up 4 bases and J gave up 7 bases, with 11 bases separating them. General study findings and limits: The sample set comprised mostly white British donors with more females, and clonal diversity was possibly underestimated. The breadth and depth of Spike-specific TCRs increased once two AZD1222 doses had been given. Recipients of AZD1222 seropositive at baseline numbered only 5 or 6.

As regards this clone: Its antigen is as yet unknown.

Method: immunoSEQ multiplex PCR; TCRdb's copy keeps in-frame clones and lacks some. The sample lists some 140,000 clones, roughly nine tenths occurring once. The rearrangement uses TRBV7-9 and TRBJ1-6; no reliable D call. The TCR originated in an adult in good health. Sequencing used peripheral blood, obtained on day 0 of AZD1222 vaccination. DNA for the CDR3: TGTGCCAGCAGCTCCTCAGGAGACAATTCACCCCTCCACTTT. Translated, it gives CASSSSGDNSPLHF.